The table lists the clone carrying this TCR beta chain with many counts. No antigen is known for it. This sample stems from a study of neurological immune-mediated disorders. Synthesis of cDNA used 5'RACE (with 10-nucleotide random UMIs). TCRdb reprocessed the 5' RACE reads via MiXCR and lists one record per CDR3 protein. The table has fewer than 90,000 distinct CDR3 sequences, around 5% seen once. Findings and caveats of the study: Repertoires from 18 of 34 multiple sclerosis patients grouped phylogenetically into a related-CDR3 cluster, suggesting a possible signature.

CDR1 and CDR2 (germline): SGHRS, YFSETQ. The length of the CDR3 is 15 residues. The germline V and J ends were trimmed by 1 base and 4 bases, with 13 bases remaining between them. This sequence originates from a young man with multiple sclerosis. The chain couples TRBV5-1 to TRBJ2-3, with D possibly being TRBD1 (6 bases). The source material was PBMCs. CDR3 bases: TGCGCCAGCAGCTTGTGGCCAGGGGCTGCAGATACGCAGTATTTT. Amino acids: CASSLWPGAADTQYF.